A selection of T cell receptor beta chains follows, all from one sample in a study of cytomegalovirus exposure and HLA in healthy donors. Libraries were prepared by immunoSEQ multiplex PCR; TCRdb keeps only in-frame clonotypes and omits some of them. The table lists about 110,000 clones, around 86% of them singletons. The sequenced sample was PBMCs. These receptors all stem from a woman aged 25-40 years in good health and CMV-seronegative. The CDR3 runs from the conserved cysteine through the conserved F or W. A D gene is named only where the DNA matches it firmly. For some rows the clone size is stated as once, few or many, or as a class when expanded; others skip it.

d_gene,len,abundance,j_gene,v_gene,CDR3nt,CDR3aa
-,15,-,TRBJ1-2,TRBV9,TGTGCCAGCAGCGTAGTTCAGGCAGGTAGCTATGGCTACACCTTC,CASSVVQAGSYGYTF
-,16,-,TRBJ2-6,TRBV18,TGTGCCAGCTCACCTGCCGCTAGCTCTGGGGCCAACGTCCTGACTTTC,CASSPAASSGANVLTF
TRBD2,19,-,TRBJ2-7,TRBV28,TGTGCCAGCAGTTTACTGGGTGGGGGACTAGCGGGAGGCCACTACGAGCAGTACTTC,CASSLLGGGLAGGHYEQYF
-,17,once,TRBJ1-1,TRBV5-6,TGTGCCAGCAGCTTGGCCACGGGGGGGCATAGGGACACTGAAGCTTTCTTT,CASSLATGGHRDTEAFF
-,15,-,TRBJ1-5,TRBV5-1,TGCGCCAGCAGCTTGGAGGCAGGGAATGATCAGCCCCAGCATTTT,CASSLEAGNDQPQHF
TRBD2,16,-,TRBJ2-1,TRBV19,TGTGCCAGTAGTAGGCCGGTGCTAGCGGGAGTTACTGAGCAGTTCTTC,CASSRPVLAGVTEQFF
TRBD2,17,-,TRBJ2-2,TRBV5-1,TGCGCCAGCAGCACCCTAGCGGGAGGGCCGGGCACCGGGGAGCTGTTTTTT,CASSTLAGGPGTGELFF
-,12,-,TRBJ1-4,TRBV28,TGTGCCAGCAGTTTGAGGGCCGAAAAACTGTTTTTT,CASSLRAEKLFF
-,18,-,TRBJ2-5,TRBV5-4,TGTGCCAGCAGCTTGGGCGGGGTCTCCAGCGGCCGACAAGAGACCCAGTACTTC,CASSLGGVSSGRQETQYF
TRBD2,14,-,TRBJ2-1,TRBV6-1,TGTGCCAGCTCCCGACCGGGACTAGCGGATGAGCAGTTCTTC,CASSRPGLADEQFF
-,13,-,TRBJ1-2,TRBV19,TGTGCCAGTATCGGTCCGGGACTCTATGGCTACACCTTC,CASIGPGLYGYTF
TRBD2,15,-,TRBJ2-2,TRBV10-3,TGTGCCATCAGTGGGCTAGCGGGAACGGTCGGGGAGCTGTTTTTT,CAISGLAGTVGELFF
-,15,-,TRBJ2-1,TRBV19,TGTGCCAGTAGGGACTGGACAGATCTGGGCGATGAGCAGTTCTTC,CASRDWTDLGDEQFF
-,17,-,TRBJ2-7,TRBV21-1,TGTGCCAGCAGCGCAACGCTGGGGTCACTAGCGGCCTACGAGCAGTACTTC,CASSATLGSLAAYEQYF
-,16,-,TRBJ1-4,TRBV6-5,TGTGCCAGCAGTTACTTGGCGGCTCCAACGTACGAAAAACTGTTTTTT,CASSYLAAPTYEKLFF
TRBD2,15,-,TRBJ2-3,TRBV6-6,TGTGCCAGCAGTGGGGGAGGGTCCGCCACAGATACGCAGTATTTT,CASSGGGSATDTQYF
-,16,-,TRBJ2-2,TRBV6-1,TGTGCCAGCAGTGAGGGGAGCGCATGGAACACCGGGGAGCTGTTTTTT,CASSEGSAWNTGELFF
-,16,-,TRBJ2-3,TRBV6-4,TGTGCCAGCAGTGACTCAGGAGTATTGGGCACAGATACGCAGTATTTT,CASSDSGVLGTDTQYF
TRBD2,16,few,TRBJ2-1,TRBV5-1,TGCGCCAGCAGCTTAAGCCGGACTAGCGGAAACAATGAGCAGTTCTTC,CASSLSRTSGNNEQFF
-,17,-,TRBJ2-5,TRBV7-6,TGTGCCAGCAGCGGGCCGGCCGGTAGAGAAATACAAGAGACCCAGTACTTC,CASSGPAGREIQETQYF
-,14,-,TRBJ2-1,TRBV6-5,TGTGCCAGCCGACTCGTCAGCTCCTACAATGAGCAGTTCTTC,CASRLVSSYNEQFF
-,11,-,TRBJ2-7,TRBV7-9,TGTGCCAGCAGCGCCATAGGGGTGCAGTACTTC,CASSAIGVQYF
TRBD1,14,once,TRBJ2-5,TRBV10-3,TGTGCCACGGTACCGGGACAGGCCGTAGAGACCCAGTACTTC,CATVPGQAVETQYF
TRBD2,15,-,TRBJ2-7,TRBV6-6,TGTGCCAGCAGTTATCGGGCTAGCGGGACCTACGAGCAGTACTTC,CASSYRASGTYEQYF
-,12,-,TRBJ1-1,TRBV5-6,TGTGCCAGCAGCTTCCAAGACAGGGAAGCTTTCTTT,CASSFQDREAFF
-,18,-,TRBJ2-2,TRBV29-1,TGCAGCGTTTTATATCAGGGGACAAACAGGGTTAACACCGGGGAGCTGTTTTTT,CSVLYQGTNRVNTGELFF
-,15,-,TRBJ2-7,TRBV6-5,TGTGCCAGCAGTTACTCAGCTAGAGGGCACTACGAGCAGTACTTC,CASSYSARGHYEQYF
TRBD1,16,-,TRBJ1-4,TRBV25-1,TGTGCCAGCAAAGGGCCAGGGGGCGCTTACAGTGAAAAACTGTTTTTT,CASKGPGGAYSEKLFF
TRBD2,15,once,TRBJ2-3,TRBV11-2,TGTGCCAGCAGCTTAGGAGCGGGAGGGCCAGATACGCAGTATTTT,CASSLGAGGPDTQYF
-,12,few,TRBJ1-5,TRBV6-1,TGTGCCAGCAGTGAGGGGACTCGGCCCCAGCATTTT,CASSEGTRPQHF
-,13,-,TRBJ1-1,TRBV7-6,TGTGCCAGCAGCCCCACTAGAGGAACTGAAGCTTTCTTT,CASSPTRGTEAFF
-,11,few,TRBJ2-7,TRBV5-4,TGTGCCAGCAGCTTGTTAGAGGAGCAGTACTTC,CASSLLEEQYF
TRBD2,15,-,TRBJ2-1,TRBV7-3,TGTGCCAGCAGCTTCTCCGGGACTAGCGGGAATGAGCAGTTCTTC,CASSFSGTSGNEQFF
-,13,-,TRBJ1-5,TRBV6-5,TGTGCCAGCAGGGGGACTTTCAATCAGCCCCAGCATTTT,CASRGTFNQPQHF
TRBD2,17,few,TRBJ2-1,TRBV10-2,TGCGCCAGCAGTGCCCTCATGGGGACTAGCGGGGGCAATGAGCAGTTCTTC,CASSALMGTSGGNEQFF
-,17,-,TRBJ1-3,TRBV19,TGTGCCAGTAACGGTCGTAGAGCGACAGGCGGTGGAAACACCATATATTTT,CASNGRRATGGGNTIYF
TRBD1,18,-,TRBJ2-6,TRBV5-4,TGTGCCAGCAGCTCCCCAGCGCAGGGGGTCTCCGGGGCCAACGTCCTGACTTTC,CASSSPAQGVSGANVLTF
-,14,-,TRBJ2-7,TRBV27,TGTGCCAGCAGAAGAGGAGGGGCGTCCTACGAGCAGTACTTC,CASRRGGASYEQYF
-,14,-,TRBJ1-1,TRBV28,TGTGCCAGCAGGTCCACAGGGATGAACACTGAAGCTTTCTTT,CASRSTGMNTEAFF
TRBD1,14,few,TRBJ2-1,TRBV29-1,TGCAGCGTGCAGGGACAGGGAGCCTACAATGAGCAGTTCTTC,CSVQGQGAYNEQFF
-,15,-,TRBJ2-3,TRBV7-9,TGTGCCAGCAGCTTCGGCGCGGCAACCACAGATACGCAGTATTTT,CASSFGAATTDTQYF
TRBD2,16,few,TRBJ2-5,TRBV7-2,TGTGCCAGCAGCTTCCGGACTAGCGGGAGAGGAGAGACCCAGTACTTC,CASSFRTSGRGETQYF
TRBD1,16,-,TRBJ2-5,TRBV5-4,TGTGCCAGCAGCTGGAAACAGGGGGCTGGGGTGGAGACCCAGTACTTC,CASSWKQGAGVETQYF
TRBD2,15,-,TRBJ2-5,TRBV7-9,TGTGCCAGCAGCCTAGAGCGGGATCCCTTTTGGGAGCAGTACTTC,CASSLERDPFWEQYF
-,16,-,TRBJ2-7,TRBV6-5,TGTGCCAGCAGGTACCAAGCTTGGGGGGGCCTATACGAGCAGTACTTC,CASRYQAWGGLYEQYF
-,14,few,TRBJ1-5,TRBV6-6,TGTGCCAGCACGCGCGACAGCTCCAATCAGCCCCAGCATTTT,CASTRDSSNQPQHF
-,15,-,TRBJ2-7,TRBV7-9,TGTGCCAGCAGCATCGGAGGGGCGAGCTCCTACGAGCAGTACTTC,CASSIGGASSYEQYF
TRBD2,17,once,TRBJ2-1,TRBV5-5,TGTGCCAGCTGCCGGGGATTCGCGGGAGACTCTTGCAATGAGCAGTTCTTC,CASCRGFAGDSCNEQFF
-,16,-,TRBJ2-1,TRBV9,TGTGCCAGCAGCGTAGAACCCCTAGTTACGGGTAATGAGCAGTTCTTC,CASSVEPLVTGNEQFF
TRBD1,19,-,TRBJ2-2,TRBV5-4,TGTGCCAGCAGCTTGGCCGGGTTCGGGACAGGGGGTAAAGCCGGGGAGCTGTTTTTT,CASSLAGFGTGGKAGELFF
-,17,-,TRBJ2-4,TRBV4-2,TGTGCCAGCAGCCAAGCAGGGGGAGGACTAGCCAAAAACATTCAGTACTTC,CASSQAGGGLAKNIQYF
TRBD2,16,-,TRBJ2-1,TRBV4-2,TGTGCCAGCAGCCCCCGCTTCGGGACTACCCCCACTGAGCAGTTCTTC,CASSPRFGTTPTEQFF
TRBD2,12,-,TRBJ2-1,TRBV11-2,TGTGCCAGCAGCCGTACTAGCGAAAAGCAGTTCTTC,CASSRTSEKQFF
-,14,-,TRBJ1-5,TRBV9,TGTGCCAGCAGCGTAGGGAACAGGGATGAGCCCCAGCATTTT,CASSVGNRDEPQHF
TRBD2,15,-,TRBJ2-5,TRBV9,TGTGCCAGCAGCGGGGGACTAGCGAGGGGAGAGACCCAGTACTTC,CASSGGLARGETQYF
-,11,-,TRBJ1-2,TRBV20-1,TGCAGTGCTTCCGGGGACTATGGCTACACCTTC,CSASGDYGYTF
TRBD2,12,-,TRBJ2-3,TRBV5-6,TGTGCCAGCAGCTCACTAGCGGATACGCAGTATTTT,CASSSLADTQYF
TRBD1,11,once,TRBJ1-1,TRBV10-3,TGTGCCATCAGTGAGGACAGGGGGCCTTTCTTT,CAISEDRGPFF
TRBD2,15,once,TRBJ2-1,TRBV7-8,TGTGCCAGCAGGGGAGGGGAGAGCTCCTACAATGAGCAGTTCTTC,CASRGGESSYNEQFF